This T cell receptor (beta chain) was sequenced in a study of CD8+CD57+ T cells in acquired aplastic anemia. Study-level information: An average of roughly 3.2 ug of DNA was obtained from sorted CD4+ and CD8+ cells.

This clonotype was seen a handful of times. Antigen specificity is unknown. General study results and limits: CD8+ Simpson's diversity showed no significant patient-control difference. The number of CD8+ CDR3 sequences shared by patients and controls was approximately 31.

There are 15 residues in the CDR3. The J segment lost 0 bases and the V segment lost 6 bases, leaving 5 bases of the junction unmatched. Germline V gene lookup returns CDR1 MGHDK and CDR2 SYGVNS. Both TCR beta VDJ combination and CDR3 sequence profiling were carried out. Genomic DNA was the template for this profiling. TCRdb analysed the reads with MiXCR anew, one entry per CDR3 protein. The repertoire includes 150,000 to 200,000 distinct CDR3 sequences, under 55% of them detected once, and around 3% sits in the top ten. The sample taken for sequencing was sorted CD4+, CD8+, or CD8+CD57+ T cells (not recorded which) from PBMCs. The chain is built from TRBV25-1 and TRBJ2-3; 8 bases line up with TRBD2. The sequence was obtained from a human donor in good health. CDR3 protein: CASRGLETSTDTQYF. Here the CDR3 DNA reads TGTGCCAGCAGGGGACTAGAAACTAGCACAGATACGCAGTATTTT.